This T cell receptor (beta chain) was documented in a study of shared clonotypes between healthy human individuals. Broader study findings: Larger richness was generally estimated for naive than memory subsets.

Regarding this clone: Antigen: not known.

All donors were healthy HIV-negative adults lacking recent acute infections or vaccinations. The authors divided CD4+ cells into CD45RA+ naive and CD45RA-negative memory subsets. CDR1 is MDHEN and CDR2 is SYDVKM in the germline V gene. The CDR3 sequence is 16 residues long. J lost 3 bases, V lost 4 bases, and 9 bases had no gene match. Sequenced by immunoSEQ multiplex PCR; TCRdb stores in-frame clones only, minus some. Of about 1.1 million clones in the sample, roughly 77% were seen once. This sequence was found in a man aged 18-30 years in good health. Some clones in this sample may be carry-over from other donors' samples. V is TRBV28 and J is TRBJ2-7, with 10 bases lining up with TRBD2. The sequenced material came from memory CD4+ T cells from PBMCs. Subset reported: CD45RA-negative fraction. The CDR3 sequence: CASSSSRTSGNYEQYF. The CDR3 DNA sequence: TGTGCCAGCAGTTCCTCAAGGACTAGCGGAAACTACGAGCAGTACTTC.